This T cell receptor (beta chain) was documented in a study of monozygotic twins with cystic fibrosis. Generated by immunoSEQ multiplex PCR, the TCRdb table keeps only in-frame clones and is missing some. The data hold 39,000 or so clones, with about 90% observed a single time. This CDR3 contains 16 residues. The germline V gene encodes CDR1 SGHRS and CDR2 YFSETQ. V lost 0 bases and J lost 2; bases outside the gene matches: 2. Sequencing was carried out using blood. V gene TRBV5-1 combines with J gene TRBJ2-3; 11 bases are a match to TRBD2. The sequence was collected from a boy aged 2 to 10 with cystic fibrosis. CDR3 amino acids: CASSLGLAGTTDTQYF. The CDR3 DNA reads TGCGCCAGCAGCTTGGGACTAGCGGGGACCACAGATACGCAGTATTTT.